This T cell receptor beta chain originates from a study of T cells in Graves' hyperthyroidism and ophthalmopathy. The V gene's germline CDR1 is SQVTM and CDR2 ANQGSEA. CDR3 length: 12 residues. Trimming removed 3 bases from V and 6 bases from J, with 11 bases in between. Source material for PBMCs was around 10 ml fresh peripheral blood. Authors of the study amplified TCR beta CDR3 regions from RNA transcripts. RT-PCR in the first round (using the HTBI primer set) targeted the TCR CDR3. TCRdb fed the multiplex PCR reads into MiXCR, producing one record per CDR3 protein. The sample has 600,000 to 750,000 distinct CDR3 sequences, around a sixth seen once.

Sequenced material: blood. V and J are TRBV29-1 and TRBJ1-1; D is unclear. The sequence came from a man aged 50-60 years with Graves' hyperthyroidism. CDR3: CSVEVGTAEAFF. The CDR3 DNA sequence: TGCAGCGTTGAGGTCGGCACAGCTGAAGCTTTCTTT.